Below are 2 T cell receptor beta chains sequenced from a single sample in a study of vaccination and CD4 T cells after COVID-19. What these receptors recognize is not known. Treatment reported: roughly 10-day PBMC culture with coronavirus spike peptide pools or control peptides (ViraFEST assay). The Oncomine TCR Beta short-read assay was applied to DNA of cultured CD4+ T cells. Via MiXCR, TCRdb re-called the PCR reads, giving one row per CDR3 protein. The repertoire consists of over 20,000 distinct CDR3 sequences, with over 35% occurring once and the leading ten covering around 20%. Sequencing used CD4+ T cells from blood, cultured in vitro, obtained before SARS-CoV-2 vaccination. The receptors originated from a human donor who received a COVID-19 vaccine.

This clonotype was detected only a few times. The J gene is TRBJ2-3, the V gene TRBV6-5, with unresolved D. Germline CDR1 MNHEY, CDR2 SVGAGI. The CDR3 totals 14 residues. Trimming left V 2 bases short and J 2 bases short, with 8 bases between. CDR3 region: CASSYRQLTDTQYF. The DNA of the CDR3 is TGTGCCAGCAGTTACCGTCAGCTCACAGATACGCAGTATTTT.

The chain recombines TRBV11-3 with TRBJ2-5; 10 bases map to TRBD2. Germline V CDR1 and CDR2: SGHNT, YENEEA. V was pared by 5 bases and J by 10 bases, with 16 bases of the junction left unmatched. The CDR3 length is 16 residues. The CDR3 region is CASSLSQAGGRGNQYF. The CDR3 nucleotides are TGTGCCAGCAGCCTGAGCCAAGCGGGGGGGCGAGGGAACCAGTACTTC.